Listed here is a single TCR beta chain. Its antigen is not known. V lost 2 bases and J lost 3, with 12 bases in between. The CDR3 is 14 amino acids. Germline assignment: CDR1 SGHDT and CDR2 YYEEEE. Selected positively for CCR7 and CD45RO-negative, naive CD8 cells excluded terminally differentiated effector memory CD45RA+ cells. Running of the assay took place at deep level. Genomic DNA belonging to each subset was distributed in equal measure over several immunoSEQ plates. TCRdb's copy holds only in-frame clones and misses some; the assay was immunoSEQ multiplex PCR. The sample yields about 2,200,000 clones, 85% to 95% seen once. These data belong to a study of shared clonotypes between healthy human individuals. Points from the study as a whole: As a rule, naive subsets had a larger estimated richness than memory subsets. Specimens sampled were limited to blood, with tissue repertoires likely differing.

Sequencing used naive CD8+ T cells from PBMCs. The clonotype originates from a young man in good health. Some clones in this sample may be carry-over from other donors' samples. This rearrangement joins TRBV5-6 to TRBJ2-7; D is unresolved. The CDR3 DNA reads TGTGCCAGCAGCTTCTCGGGCCCTCGCTACGAGCAGTACTTC. Encoded protein: CASSFSGPRYEQYF.